These 10 T cell receptor beta chains were all obtained from the same sample, sequenced in a study of T cells expressing NK-cell markers. TCRdb reprocessed the 5' RACE reads and keeps a single row for each CDR3 protein, giving no DNA. This sample's table reports some 460,000 distinct CDR3 sequences. The source material was blood T cells: a sorted CD56 or NKG2C T cell subset, CD4+ or CD8+ T cells, or bulk PBMC T cells (not recorded which). The receptors come from a woman between 50 and 59 years old in good health.

This sequence joins TRBV20-1 and TRBJ2-1; the D call of TRBD1 rests on TCRdb alone, since no DNA is present to check it. Germline assignment: CDR1 DFQATT and CDR2 SNEGSKA (reference sequence). The CDR3 extends over 12 amino acids. Here the CDR3 reads CSGTGTGPQQFF.

V usage is TRBV20-1 and J usage is TRBJ2-3. The CDR3 runs to 14 residues. The germline CDR1 and CDR2 sequences are DFQATT and SNEGSKA (reference sequence). The CDR3: CSASYSSHTDTQYF.

J is TRBJ1-2 and V is TRBV6-5; the TCRdb D gene call, TRBD1, has no DNA to confirm it. The CDR3 is made up of 13 amino acids. The germline gives CDR1 MNHEY, CDR2 SVGAGI. The CDR3: CASRQGVGYGYTF.

V is TRBV4-2 and J is TRBJ1-6. This CDR3 comprises 12 residues. Germline assignment: CDR1 LGHNA and CDR2 YNFKEQ. The CDR3 is CASSQEVSPLHF.

The chain is built from TRBV7-9 and TRBJ1-2. CDR1 and CDR2 from the germline V gene are SEHNR and FQNEAQ (reference sequence). The CDR3 consists of 15 residues. The CDR3: CASSSRSGTSYGYTF.

The CDR3 here is CASSRKLAGREEQFF. V usage is TRBV7-9 and J usage is TRBJ2-1; lacking DNA, the TRBD1 call made by TCRdb goes unchecked. The CDR3 is 15 residues long. Germline V gene lookup returns CDR1 SEHNR and CDR2 FQNEAQ (reference sequence). The variable domain in full, completed from reference TRBV7-9 and TRBJ2-1, reads DTGVSQNPRHKITKRGQNVTFRCDPISEHNRLYWYRQTLGQGPEFLTYFQNEAQLEKSRLLSDRFSAERPKGSFSTLEIQRTEQGDSAMYLCASSRKLAGREEQFFGPGTRLTVL.

The chain couples TRBV7-2 to TRBJ2-5; TCRdb's D call, TRBD2, is unchecked because there is no DNA. CDR1 is SGHTA and CDR2 is FQGNSA in the germline V gene. This CDR3 comprises 14 residues. This CDR3 reads CASSPQGGGETQYF.

The rearrangement links TRBV12-3 or TRBV12-4 to TRBJ1-3; absent DNA, TCRdb's TRBD1 call cannot be checked. This CDR3 contains 14 residues. CDR3 loop: CASSLLQGVNTIYF.

V is TRBV19 and J is TRBJ1-4; lacking DNA, the TRBD1 call made by TCRdb goes unchecked. The CDR3 is 14 residues long. Germline V gives CDR1 LNHDA, CDR2 SQIVND (reference sequence). Here the CDR3 reads CASSMETVGEKLFF. The entire variable domain, with the rest obtained from reference TRBV19 and TRBJ1-4, is as follows: DGGITQSPKYLFRKEGQNVTLSCEQNLNHDAMYWYRQDPGQGLRLIYYSQIVNDFQKGDIAEGYSVSREKKESFPLTVTSAQKNPTAFYLCASSMETVGEKLFFGSGTQLSVL.

This rearrangement joins TRBV4-1 to TRBJ2-1; TCRdb reports TRBD2, a call that lacks DNA to check it against. CDR3 length: 17 residues. Germline V gene lookup returns CDR1 MGHRA and CDR2 YSYEKL. This CDR3 reads CASSPAGGPQSGNEQFF.